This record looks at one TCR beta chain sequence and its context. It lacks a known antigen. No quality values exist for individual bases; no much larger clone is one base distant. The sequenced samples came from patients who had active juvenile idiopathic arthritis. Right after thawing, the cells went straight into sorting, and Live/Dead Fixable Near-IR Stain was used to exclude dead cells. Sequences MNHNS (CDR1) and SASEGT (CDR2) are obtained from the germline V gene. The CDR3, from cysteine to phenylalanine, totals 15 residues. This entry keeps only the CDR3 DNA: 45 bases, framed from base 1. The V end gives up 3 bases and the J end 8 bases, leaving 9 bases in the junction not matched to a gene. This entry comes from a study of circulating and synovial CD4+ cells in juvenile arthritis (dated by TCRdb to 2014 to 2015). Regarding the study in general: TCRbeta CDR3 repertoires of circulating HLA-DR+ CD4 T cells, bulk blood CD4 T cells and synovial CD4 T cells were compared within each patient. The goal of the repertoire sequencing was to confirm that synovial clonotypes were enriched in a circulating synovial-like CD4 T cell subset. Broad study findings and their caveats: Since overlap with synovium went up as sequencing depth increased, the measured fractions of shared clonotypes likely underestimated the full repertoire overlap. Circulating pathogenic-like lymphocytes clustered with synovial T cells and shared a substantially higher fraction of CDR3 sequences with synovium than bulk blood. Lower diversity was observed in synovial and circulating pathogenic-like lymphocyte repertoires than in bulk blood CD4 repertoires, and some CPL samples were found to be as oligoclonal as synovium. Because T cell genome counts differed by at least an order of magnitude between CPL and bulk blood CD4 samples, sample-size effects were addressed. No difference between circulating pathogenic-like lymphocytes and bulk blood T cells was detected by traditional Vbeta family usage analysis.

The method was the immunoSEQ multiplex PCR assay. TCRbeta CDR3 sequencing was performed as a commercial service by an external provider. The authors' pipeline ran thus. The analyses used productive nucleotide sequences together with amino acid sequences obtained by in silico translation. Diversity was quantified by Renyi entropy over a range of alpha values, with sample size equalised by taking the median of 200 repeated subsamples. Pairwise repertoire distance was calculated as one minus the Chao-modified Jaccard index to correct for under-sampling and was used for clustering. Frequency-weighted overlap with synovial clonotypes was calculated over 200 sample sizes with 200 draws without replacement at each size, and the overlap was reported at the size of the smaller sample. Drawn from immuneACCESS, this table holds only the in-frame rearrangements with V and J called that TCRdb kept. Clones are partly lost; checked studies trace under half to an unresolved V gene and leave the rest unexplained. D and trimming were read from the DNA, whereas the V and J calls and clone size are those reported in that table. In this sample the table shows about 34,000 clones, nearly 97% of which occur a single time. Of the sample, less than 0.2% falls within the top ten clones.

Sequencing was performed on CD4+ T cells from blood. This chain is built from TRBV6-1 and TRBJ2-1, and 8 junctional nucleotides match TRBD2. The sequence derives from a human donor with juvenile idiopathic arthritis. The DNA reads TGTGCCAGCAGTGATATGGCGGGAGGTTTCGATGAGCAGTTCTTC. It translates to CASSDMAGGFDEQFF.